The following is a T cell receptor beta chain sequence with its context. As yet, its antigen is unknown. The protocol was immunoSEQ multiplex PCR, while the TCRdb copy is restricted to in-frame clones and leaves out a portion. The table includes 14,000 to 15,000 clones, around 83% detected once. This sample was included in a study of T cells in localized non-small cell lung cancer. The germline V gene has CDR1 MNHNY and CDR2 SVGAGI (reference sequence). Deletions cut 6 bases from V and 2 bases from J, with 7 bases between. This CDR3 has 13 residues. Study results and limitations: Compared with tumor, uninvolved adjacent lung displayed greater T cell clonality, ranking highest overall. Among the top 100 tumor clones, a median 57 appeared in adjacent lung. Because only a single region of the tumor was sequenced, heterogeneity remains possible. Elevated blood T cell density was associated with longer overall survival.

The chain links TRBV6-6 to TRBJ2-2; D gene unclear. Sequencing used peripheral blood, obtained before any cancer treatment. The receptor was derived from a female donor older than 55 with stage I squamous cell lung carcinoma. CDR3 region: CASSEHNTGELFF. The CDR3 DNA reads TGTGCCAGCAGCGAACACAACACCGGGGAGCTGTTTTTT.